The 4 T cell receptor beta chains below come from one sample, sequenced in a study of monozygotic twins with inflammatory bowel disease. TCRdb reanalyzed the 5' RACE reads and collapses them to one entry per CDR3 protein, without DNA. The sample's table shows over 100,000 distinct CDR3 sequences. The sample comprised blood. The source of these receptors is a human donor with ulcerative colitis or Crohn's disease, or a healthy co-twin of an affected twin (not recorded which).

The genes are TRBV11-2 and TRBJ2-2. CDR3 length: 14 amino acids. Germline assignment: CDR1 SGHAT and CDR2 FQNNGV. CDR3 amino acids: CASSPIRNTGELFF.

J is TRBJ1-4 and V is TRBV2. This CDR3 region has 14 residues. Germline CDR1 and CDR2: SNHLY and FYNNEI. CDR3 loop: CASSESSNNEKLFF.

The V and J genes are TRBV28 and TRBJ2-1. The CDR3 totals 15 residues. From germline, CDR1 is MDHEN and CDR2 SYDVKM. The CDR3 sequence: CASSLRGYGVNEQSF. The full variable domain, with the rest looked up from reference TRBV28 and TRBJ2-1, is DVKVTQSSRYLVKRTGEKVFLECVQDMDHENMFWYRQDPGLGLRLIYFSYDVKMKEKGDIPEGYSVSREKKERFSLILESASTNQTSMYLCASSLRGYGVNEQSFGPGTRLTVL.

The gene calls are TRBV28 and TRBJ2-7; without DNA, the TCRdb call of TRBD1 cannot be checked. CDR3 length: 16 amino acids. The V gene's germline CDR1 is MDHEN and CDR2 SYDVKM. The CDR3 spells CASSLKVGYREYEQYF.